The entry below describes one T cell receptor beta chain. Its antigen is as yet unknown. The sample is drawn from a study of cytomegalovirus exposure and HLA in healthy donors. General study points: Differences between HLA loci emerged in a later analysis of TCR association rates, with DRB1 most and HLA-C fewest.

Germline-derived CDR1 and CDR2 are SGHDN and FVKESK. J gave up 3 bases and V 0 bases, and 3 bases lay outside the gene matches. There are 17 residues in the CDR3. Primers for the PCR totalled 60 Vbeta and 13 Jbeta. Sequenced by immunoSEQ multiplex PCR; TCRdb stores in-frame clones only, minus some. In the table there are fewer than 150,000 clones, 73% of which are singletons. The sequence derives from a human donor in good health. The source material was PBMCs. The chain recombines TRBV14 with TRBJ2-1; 12 bases agree with TRBD2. The CDR3 DNA reads as TGTGCCAGCAGCCAAGAACTAGCGGGGGGTATCTACAATGAGCAGTTCTTC. It specifies CASSQELAGGIYNEQFF.